This note documents a single T cell receptor beta chain sequence. Sequencing used immunoSEQ multiplex PCR; TCRdb keeps in-frame clones, though not all of them. This table holds hundreds of thousands of clones, roughly 94% found once. This entry belongs to a study of shared T cell receptors in the human thymus. The CDR3 is 18 residues long. Trimming stripped 0 bases from V and 4 bases from J, with 20 bases between. CDR1 is KGHSH, CDR2 LQKENI, per germline. Material for sequencing was thymocytes. This receptor was obtained from a human donor. V is TRBV18 and J is TRBJ2-3, with a weak D call TRBD2 (6 bases). This chain's CDR3 is CASSPPPLRRAPSDTQYF. The CDR3 nucleotides read TGTGCCAGCTCACCACCCCCCTTGCGGAGGGCTCCCTCAGATACGCAGTATTTT.